The clone carrying this T cell receptor (beta chain) occurred once. This specimen comes from a study of blood T cell repertoires in COVID-19. The repertoire was sequenced with immunoSEQ multiplex PCR; TCRdb's copy has only in-frame clones and lacks some. The table shows almost 250,000 clones, with roughly 86% occurring only once. In germline, CDR1 is MNHEY, CDR2 SVGAGI. The CDR3 has 14 residues. Trimming cost V 2 bases and J 2 bases, with 10 bases left between them. Input material: PBMCs or T cells enriched from blood (not recorded which). This TCR derives from a woman aged 45 to 65 who had recovered from COVID-19. The rearrangement joins TRBV6-5 to TRBJ2-7; possible D gene TRBD2, 5 bases. This CDR3 is CASSYGDGTYEQYF. Here the CDR3 DNA reads TGTGCCAGCAGTTACGGAGACGGGACCTACGAGCAGTACTTC.